The 17 T cell receptor beta chains below come from one sample, sequenced in a study of technical replicates of blood from a handful of donors. TCRdb's copy holds only in-frame clones and misses some; the assay was immunoSEQ multiplex PCR. This table has over 75,000 clones, 95% appearing once. The sequencing sample was made of T cells isolated from PBMCs. The receptor set was obtained from a human donor in good health.

V gene TRBV7-9 combines with J gene TRBJ1-5, with 10 bases fitting TRBD1. Germline CDR1 SEHNR, CDR2 FQNEAQ (reference sequence). The CDR3 is 14 residues long. The junction had 5 bases not matched to a gene; V was cut back by 4 bases and J by 8 bases. In DNA, the CDR3 is TGTGCCAGCAGCTCAGGACAGGGGGAGAAGCCCCAGCATTTT. This translates into CASSSGQGEKPQHF. Based on the CDR3 plus reference TRBV7-9 and TRBJ1-5, the full variable domain is DTGVSQNPRHKITKRGQNVTFRCDPISEHNRLYWYRQTLGQGPEFLTYFQNEAQLEKSRLLSDRFSAERPKGSFSTLEIQRTEQGDSAMYLCASSSGQGEKPQHFGDGTRLSIL.

V and J are TRBV7-9 and TRBJ2-6, with D possibly matching TRBD1 (5 bases). Germline values: CDR1 SEHNR, CDR2 FQNEAQ (reference sequence). The CDR3 spans 14 residues. V lost 8 bases to trimming and J lost 4 bases, with 12 bases between them. The CDR3 here is CASGTAGGANVLTF. DNA for the CDR3: TGTGCCAGCGGCACAGCAGGGGGGGCCAACGTCCTGACTTTC.

This clone was seen just once. This chain uses TRBV9 with TRBJ1-2; D gene ambiguous. V was trimmed by 3 bases and J by 7 bases, leaving 7 bases between them. This CDR3 is 11 amino acids long. Germline V CDR1 and CDR2: SGDLS, YYNGEE. DNA of the CDR3: TGTGCCAGCAGCGACACGGGTGGCTACACCTTC. Its translation is CASSDTGGYTF.

This clone showed up just once. The chain links TRBV28 to TRBJ2-3; D perhaps matches TRBD1 (5 bases). Trimming left V 3 bases short and J 0 bases short, with 16 bases between. Germline values: CDR1 MDHEN, CDR2 SYDVKM. The CDR3 sequence is 17 residues long. The CDR3 DNA is TGTGCCAGCAGTTTCCGTGGGCAGGGCTTAAGCACAGATACGCAGTATTTT. This encodes CASSFRGQGLSTDTQYF.

The V call is TRBV7-9, the J call TRBJ1-5; no reliable D call. CDR1 and CDR2 from the germline V gene are SEHNR and FQNEAQ (reference sequence). Trimming removed 0 bases at V and 7 bases at J, with 10 bases between. This CDR3 is 14 amino acids long. The CDR3 coding sequence is TGTGCCAGCAGCTTAGCGGAGGGTTGGCAGCCCCAGCATTTT. Residues: CASSLAEGWQPQHF.

In DNA form, the CDR3 reads TGTGCCAGCGGGTCAGGGTCTGGAAATCAGCCCCAGCATTTT. This codes for CASGSGSGNQPQHF. V is TRBV6-1 and J is TRBJ1-5, with D possibly TRBD1 on 5 matching bases. This CDR3 region has 14 residues. CDR1 is MNHNS and CDR2 is SASEGT in the germline V gene. V shed 8 bases and J shed 4 bases, with 15 bases lying between them.

This chain joins TRBV11-1 and TRBJ1-5, with D maybe TRBD1 (5 bases). CDR1 SGHAT and CDR2 FQDESV come from the germline V gene (reference sequence). This CDR3 spans 13 amino acids. V was trimmed by 4 bases and J by 2 bases, leaving 6 bases between them. CDR3 sequence reads: CASSSTGNQPQHF. Written as DNA, the CDR3 is TGTGCCAGCAGCTCGACAGGCAATCAGCCCCAGCATTTT. The complete variable domain, with remaining parts taken from reference TRBV11-1 and TRBJ1-5, reads EAEVAQSPRYKITEKSQAVAFWCDPISGHATLYWYRQILGQGPELLVQFQDESVVDDSQLPKDRFSAERLKGVDSTLKIQPAELGDSAMYLCASSSTGNQPQHFGDGTRLSIL.

The chain recombines TRBV5-1 with TRBJ2-7; TRBD1 matches 10 bases. The V and J ends lost 4 bases and 11 bases, in that order; junction bases with no gene match: 12. The CDR3 runs to 14 residues. Germline V gives CDR1 SGHRS, CDR2 YFSETQ. DNA for the CDR3: TGCGCCAGCAGCGCCGAATCGACAGGGGGCCCCGAGTACTTC. Its protein is CASSAESTGGPEYF.

The chain has TRBV5-4 and TRBJ2-7; D remains ambiguous. The V end was cut by 0 bases, the J end by 3 bases, with 13 bases between. Germline CDR1 SGHNT, CDR2 YYREEE (reference sequence). The CDR3 loop spans 15 amino acids. Here the CDR3 DNA reads TGTGCCAGCAGCTTGGAGGTAGCTGCTAACTACGAGCAGTACTTC. As protein: CASSLEVAANYEQYF.

The J gene is TRBJ2-1, the V gene TRBV5-1, with D unclear. The CDR3 totals 13 residues. Per the germline V gene, CDR1 is SGHRS and CDR2 is YFSETQ. Trimming stripped 6 bases from V and 2 bases from J, with 9 bases between. The CDR3: CASIGRAYNEQFF. For the CDR3, the DNA is TGCGCCAGCATCGGTAGAGCCTACAATGAGCAGTTCTTC. Combining the CDR3 with reference TRBV5-1 and TRBJ2-1 gives the whole variable domain KAGVTQTPRYLIKTRGQQVTLSCSPISGHRSVSWYQQTPGQGLQFLFEYFSETQRNKGNFPGRFSGRQFSNSRSEMNVSTLELGDSALYLCASIGRAYNEQFFGPGTRLTVL.

The CDR3: CASSPYSNTEAFF. CDR3 DNA sequence: TGTGCCAGCAGTCCGTACTCTAACACTGAAGCTTTCTTT. The rearrangement links TRBV14 to TRBJ1-1; D gene unclear. V gave up 6 bases and J gave up 2 bases, with 10 bases separating them. From germline, CDR1 is SGHDN and CDR2 FVKESK. CDR3 length: 13 amino acids.

The sample holds one count of this clone. The chain carries TRBV7-2 and TRBJ2-1; 8 nucleotides agree with TRBD2. V dropped 2 bases and J dropped 7; count of bases not matched to a gene: 13. From germline, CDR1 is SGHTA and CDR2 FQGNSA. CDR3 length: 17 residues. The CDR3 DNA reads as TGTGCCAGCAGCTTAAATTTCAAGCGGGAGCATCTTAATGAGCAGTTCTTC. Its protein is CASSLNFKREHLNEQFF.

V and J are TRBV30 and TRBJ1-3; D uncertain. CDR3 length equals 15 residues. In germline, CDR1 is GTSNPN, CDR2 SVGIG (reference sequence). V dropped 3 bases and J dropped 4 bases, with 16 bases sitting between them. CDR3 bases: TGTGCCTGGAGCGTAGGCCTGGGAGGAGGAAACACCATATATTTT. Its protein is CAWSVGLGGGNTIYF.

J is TRBJ1-6 and V is TRBV2, with TRBD1 matching over 7 bases. Per germline, CDR1 SNHLY and CDR2 FYNNEI. The length of the CDR3 is 16 residues. Germline trimming cut 6 bases from V and 7 bases from J; bases unmatched to any gene: 12. Written as DNA, the CDR3 is TGTGCCAGCAGCCTCCTGGGACAGCGAATCAATTCACCCCTCCACTTT. As protein: CASSLLGQRINSPLHF.

The chain uses TRBV27 and TRBJ2-7; D possibly corresponds to TRBD2 (5 bases). V lost 10 bases, J lost 2 bases, and 15 bases lay in between. Germline lookup yields CDR1 MNHEY and CDR2 SMNVEV (reference sequence). This CDR3 comprises 13 residues. The CDR3 DNA reads TGTGCCACCCGGAGGAGTGGAACCTACGAGCAGTACTTC. It specifies CATRRSGTYEQYF.

The genes are TRBV7-8 and TRBJ2-4; TRBD2 aligns across 7 bases. Trimming at V came to 5 bases and at J to 8 bases, leaving 21 bases not matched to a gene. Per the germline V gene, CDR1 is SGHVS and CDR2 is FQNEAQ. The CDR3 length is 18 residues. The CDR3 DNA reads TGTGCCAGCAGCCCTACAACGGGAGGCCCTGGTGGTTGGGACATTCAGTACTTC. Encoded protein: CASSPTTGGPGGWDIQYF.

The chain combines TRBV6-5 with TRBJ2-7; TRBD1 agrees at 8 bases. Germline trimming cut 2 bases from V and 5 bases from J; bases unmatched to any gene: 2. CDR1 is MNHEY, CDR2 SVGAGI, per germline. The CDR3 totals 13 residues. The CDR3 nucleotides read TGTGCCAGCAGTTACACGGACAGGGACGAGCAGTACTTC. Amino acids: CASSYTDRDEQYF.